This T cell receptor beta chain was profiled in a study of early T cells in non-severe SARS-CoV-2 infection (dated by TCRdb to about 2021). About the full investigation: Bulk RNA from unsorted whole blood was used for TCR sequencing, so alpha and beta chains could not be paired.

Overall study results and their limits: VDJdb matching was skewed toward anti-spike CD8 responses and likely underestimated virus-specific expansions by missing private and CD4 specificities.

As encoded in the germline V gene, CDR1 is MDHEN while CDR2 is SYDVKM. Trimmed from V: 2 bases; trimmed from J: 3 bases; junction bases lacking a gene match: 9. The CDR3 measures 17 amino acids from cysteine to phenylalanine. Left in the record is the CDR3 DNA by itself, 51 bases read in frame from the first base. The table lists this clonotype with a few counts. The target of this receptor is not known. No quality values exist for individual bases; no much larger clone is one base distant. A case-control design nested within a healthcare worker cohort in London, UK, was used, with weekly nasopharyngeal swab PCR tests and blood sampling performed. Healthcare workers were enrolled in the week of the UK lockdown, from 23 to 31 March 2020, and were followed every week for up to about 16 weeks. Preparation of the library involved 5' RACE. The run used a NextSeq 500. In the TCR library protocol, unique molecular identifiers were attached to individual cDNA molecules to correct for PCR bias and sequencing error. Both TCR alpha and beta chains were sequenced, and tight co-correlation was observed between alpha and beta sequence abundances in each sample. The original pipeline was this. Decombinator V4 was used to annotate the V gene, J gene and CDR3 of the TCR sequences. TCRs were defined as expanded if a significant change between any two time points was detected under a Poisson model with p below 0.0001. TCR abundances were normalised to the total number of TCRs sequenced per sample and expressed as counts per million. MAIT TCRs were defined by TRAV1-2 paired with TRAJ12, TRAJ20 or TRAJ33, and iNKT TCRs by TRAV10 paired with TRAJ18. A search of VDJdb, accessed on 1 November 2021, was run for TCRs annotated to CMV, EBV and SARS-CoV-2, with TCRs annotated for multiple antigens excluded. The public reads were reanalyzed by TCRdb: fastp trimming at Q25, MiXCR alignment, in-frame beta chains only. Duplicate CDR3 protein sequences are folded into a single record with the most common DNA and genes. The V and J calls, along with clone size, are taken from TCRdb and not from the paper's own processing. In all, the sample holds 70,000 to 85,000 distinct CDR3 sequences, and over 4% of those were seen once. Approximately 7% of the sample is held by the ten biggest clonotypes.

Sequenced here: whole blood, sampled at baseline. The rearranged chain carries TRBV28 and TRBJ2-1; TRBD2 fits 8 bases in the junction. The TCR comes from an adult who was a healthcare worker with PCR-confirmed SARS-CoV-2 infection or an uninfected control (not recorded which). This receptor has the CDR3 CASSLGVAGLHYNEQFF. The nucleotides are TGTGCCAGCAGTTTAGGGGTAGCGGGGCTGCACTACAATGAGCAGTTCTTC.